The 2 T cell receptor beta chains below all came from one sample that was sequenced in a study of cytomegalovirus exposure and HLA in healthy donors. The PCR was carried out with 60 Vbeta primers and 13 Jbeta primers. The data were produced by immunoSEQ multiplex PCR, yet TCRdb's version contains in-frame clones alone and is incomplete. The sample lists some 180,000 clones; around 85% were seen once. Specimen: PBMCs. These receptors all stem from a male donor in good health and CMV-seronegative.

This clone was seen more than once but under ten times. The chain recombines TRBV19 with TRBJ1-4; no definite D call. This CDR3 region has 13 residues. V was cut by 5 bases and J by 5 bases, with 9 bases left in between. Germline CDR1 and CDR2: LNHDA and SQIVND (reference sequence). This CDR3 reads CASSYTENEKLFF. CDR3 coding DNA: TGTGCCAGTAGTTATACAGAAAATGAAAAACTGTTTTTT.

This sequence joins TRBV29-1 and TRBJ1-1, with a possible D match to TRBD1 (5 bases). The germline V gene has CDR1 SQVTM and CDR2 ANQGSEA. The germline V and J ends were trimmed by 0 bases and 5 bases, with 16 bases remaining between them. This CDR3 is built from 15 residues. The CDR3 region is CSVEDPGRARTEAFF. In DNA form, the CDR3 reads TGCAGCGTTGAAGATCCTGGCAGGGCTCGAACTGAAGCTTTCTTT. The full variable domain, with the rest looked up from reference TRBV29-1 and TRBJ1-1, is SAVISQKPSRDICQRGTSLTIQCQVDSQVTMMFWYRQQPGQSLTLIATANQGSEATYESGFVIDKFPISRPNLTFSTLTVSNMSPEDSSIYLCSVEDPGRARTEAFFGQGTRLTVV.